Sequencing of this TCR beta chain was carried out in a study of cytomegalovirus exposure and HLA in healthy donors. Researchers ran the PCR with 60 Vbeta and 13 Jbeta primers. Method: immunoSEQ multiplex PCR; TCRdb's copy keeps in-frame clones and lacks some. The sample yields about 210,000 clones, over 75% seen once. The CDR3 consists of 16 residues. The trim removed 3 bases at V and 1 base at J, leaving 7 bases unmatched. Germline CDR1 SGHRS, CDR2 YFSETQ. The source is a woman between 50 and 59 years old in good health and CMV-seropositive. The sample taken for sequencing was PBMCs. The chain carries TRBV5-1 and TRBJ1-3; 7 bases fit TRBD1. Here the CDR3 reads CASSSIDRASGNTIYF. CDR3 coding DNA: TGCGCCAGCAGCTCCATAGACAGGGCTTCTGGAAACACCATATATTTT. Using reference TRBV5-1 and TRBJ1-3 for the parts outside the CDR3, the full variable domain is KAGVTQTPRYLIKTRGQQVTLSCSPISGHRSVSWYQQTPGQGLQFLFEYFSETQRNKGNFPGRFSGRQFSNSRSEMNVSTLELGDSALYLCASSSIDRASGNTIYFGEGSWLTVV.